A selection of T cell receptor beta chains follows, all from one sample in a study of CD8 T cells in ankylosing spondylitis. TCRdb fed the 5' RACE reads into MiXCR, producing one record per CDR3 protein. The repertoire holds around 91,000 distinct CDR3 sequences, with roughly 8.5% as singletons. Sequencing input: blood, either unsorted or a sorted T cell fraction (not recorded which). These receptors all come from a male donor with ankylosing spondylitis. CDR3s include the opening cysteine and the closing phenylalanine or tryptophan. D genes are given only for firm matches. Rows give clone size only sometimes, using once, few, many, or a class for an expanded clone.

CASGRGPPVSDNEQFF TGTGCCAGCGGGCGGGGACCCCCCGTTTCCGACAATGAGCAGTTCTTC TRBJ2-1 . . TRBV27
CASSPGQGGAETQYF TGTGCCAGCAGCCCCGGACAGGGGGGCGCGGAGACCCAGTACTTC TRBJ2-5 TRBD1 . TRBV7-9
CASMIVGDTQYF TGTGCCAGCATGATAGTGGGTGATACGCAGTATTTT TRBJ2-3 . few TRBV27
CSDGQGWQPQHF TGCAGTGACGGACAGGGCTGGCAGCCCCAGCATTTT TRBJ1-5 TRBD1 . TRBV20-1
CASSYGAGGNTIYF TGTGCCAGCAGTTACGGGGCTGGTGGAAACACCATATATTTT TRBJ1-3 . . TRBV27
CSASKLAETAYEQYF TGCAGTGCTAGTAAACTAGCGGAGACGGCCTACGAGCAGTACTTC TRBJ2-7 TRBD2 many TRBV20-1
CASSGLAGPSTDTQYF TGTGCCAGCAGTGGACTAGCGGGACCTAGCACAGATACGCAGTATTTT TRBJ2-3 TRBD2 few TRBV12-3/TRBV12-4
CASSVTTGSNSPLHF TGTGCCAGCAGCGTAACGACAGGTTCCAATTCACCCCTCCACTTT TRBJ1-6 . . TRBV5-6
CASSQAQRGVYEQYF TGTGCCAGCAGCCAAGCCCAAAGGGGCGTCTACGAGCAGTACTTC TRBJ2-7 . many TRBV4-2
CSASRSAGGIANTEAFF TGCAGTGCCAGCCGTTCAGCGGGAGGTATAGCGAACACTGAAGCTTTCTTT TRBJ1-1 . many TRBV20-1
CATSRDRGHGNTIYF TGTGCCACCAGCAGAGATCGAGGGCACGGAAACACCATATATTTT TRBJ1-3 . . TRBV15
CASRGTGIYEQYF TGTGCCAGCAGGGGGACAGGGATCTACGAGCAGTACTTC TRBJ2-7 TRBD1 . TRBV27
CASSFTPYNEQFF TGTGCCAGCAGTTTCACCCCTTACAATGAGCAGTTCTTC TRBJ2-1 . many TRBV27
CASSSDRLNQPQHF TGTGCCAGCAGTTCAGACAGGCTGAATCAGCCCCAGCATTTT TRBJ1-5 . . TRBV12-3/TRBV12-4